Below are 29 T cell receptor beta chains sequenced from a single sample in a study of control samples from healthy donors and cancer patients. TCRdb's table, derived via immunoSEQ multiplex PCR, lists solely in-frame clones and lacks some. The sample consists of about 140,000 clones, 90% to 95% of them appearing once. Material: blood. The receptors were gathered from a man between 35 and 55 years old in good health.

The chain links TRBV11-3 to TRBJ2-7; no reliable D call. CDR3 size: 13 residues. Trimming removed 1 base at V and 3 bases at J, with 7 bases between. Germline CDR1 is SGHNT and CDR2 is YENEEA. CDR3 bases: TGTGCCAGCAGCTTAGGGGTGGACTACGAGCAGTACTTC. Its translation: CASSLGVDYEQYF.

V gene TRBV4-1 combines with J gene TRBJ1-2; tentatively, D is TRBD1 (6 bases). The V end was cut by 2 bases, the J end by 0 bases, with 10 bases between. This CDR3 is built from 15 residues. Germline values: CDR1 MGHRA, CDR2 YSYEKL. The CDR3 DNA follows: TGCGCCAGCAGCCAAACCGGACAGTCTAACTATGGCTACACCTTC. Protein: CASSQTGQSNYGYTF.

CDR3 protein: CASSDSPGQHYEQYF. The CDR3 DNA reads TGTGCCAGCAGCGATTCCCCGGGACAGCACTACGAGCAGTACTTC. The chain uses TRBV7-6 and TRBJ2-7; 7 nucleotides match TRBD1. Germline V gene sequence: CDR1 SGHVS, CDR2 FNYEAQ. The CDR3 covers 15 residues. J lost 3 bases, V lost 5 bases, and 10 bases had no gene match.

The chain links TRBV5-1 to TRBJ2-3; possibly TRBD1 for D (6 bases). The CDR3 has 15 amino acids. The ends were cut back, 2 bases at V and 4 bases at J, with 14 bases in the middle. Germline lookup yields CDR1 SGHRS and CDR2 YFSETQ. The chain's CDR3 is CASSLQLGGADTQYF. The CDR3 nucleotides read TGCGCCAGCAGCTTACAACTAGGGGGTGCAGATACGCAGTATTTT.

This chain connects TRBV24-1 to TRBJ2-7, with 11 bases aligning to TRBD1. This CDR3 comprises 16 residues. Per the germline V gene, CDR1 is KGHDR and CDR2 is SFDVKD. The V segment lost 3 bases and the J segment 2 bases; nucleotides outside the gene matches: 5. The CDR3 DNA sequence: TGTGCCACCAGTGATCCCGGACAGGGGGCCCCCTACGAGCAGTACTTC. This codes for CATSDPGQGAPYEQYF.

The V and J genes are TRBV18 and TRBJ2-5; no reliable D call. Trimming shortened V by 3 bases and J by 0 bases, and 5 bases separated the two germline ends. Looked up from germline, CDR1 is KGHSH and CDR2 is LQKENI. The CDR3 covers 13 residues. The CDR3 sequence is CASSPSYQETQYF. CDR3 nucleotides: TGTGCCAGCTCACCCTCGTACCAAGAGACCCAGTACTTC.

This sequence joins TRBV27 and TRBJ2-7; the match to TRBD1 covers 9 bases. Germline values: CDR1 MNHEY, CDR2 SMNVEV (reference sequence). The CDR3 runs to 16 residues. Trimming at V came to 9 bases and at J to 5 bases, leaving 17 bases not matched to a gene. The CDR3 bases are TGTGCCAGTCAGGGGCAACCGCGGGGGACAGGGCACGAGCAGTACTTC. It encodes CASQGQPRGTGHEQYF.

The chain recombines TRBV7-6 with TRBJ1-3, with 8 positions matching TRBD1. Germline trimming cut 1 base from V and 2 bases from J; bases unmatched to any gene: 10. The CDR3 has 18 residues. In germline, CDR1 is SGHVS, CDR2 FNYEAQ. CDR3 nucleotides: TGTGCCAGCAGCTTAGTAGCAGGACAGGGAGGTACTGGAAACACCATATATTTT. Translating it yields CASSLVAGQGGTGNTIYF.

The chain couples TRBV3-1 (or the pseudogene TRBV3-2) to TRBJ1-4; D gene uncertain. CDR1 and CDR2 from the germline V gene are LGHDT and YNNKEL (reference sequence). Trimming removed 3 bases at V and 0 bases at J, with 5 bases between. The CDR3 covers 14 residues. CDR3 residues: CASSQTPTNEKLFF. CDR3 in DNA: TGTGCCAGCAGCCAGACACCAACTAATGAAAAACTGTTTTTT.

The V call is TRBV5-4, the J call TRBJ2-1, with TRBD1 matching over 8 bases. Germline values: CDR1 SGHNT, CDR2 YYREEE (reference sequence). CDR3 size: 14 residues. Trimming cost V 10 bases and J 7 bases; bases outside gene matches: 13. The CDR3 DNA sequence: TGTGCCGCAAGCCGGACAGGGAAAGCAAATGAGCAGTTCTTC. Protein product: CAASRTGKANEQFF.

The genes are TRBV5-1 and TRBJ2-1; 8 nucleotides align to TRBD1. The CDR3 length is 14 residues. V dropped 4 bases and J dropped 7; count of bases not matched to a gene: 7. Germline assignment: CDR1 SGHRS and CDR2 YFSETQ. This CDR3 reads CASSQDRADNEQFF. The CDR3 region has the DNA TGCGCCAGCAGCCAGGACAGGGCCGATAATGAGCAGTTCTTC.

The sample holds a few counts of this clone. In nucleotides, the CDR3 is TGTGCCAGCAGCTTTAAGGACGGCTATGGCTACACCTTC. It codes for CASSFKDGYGYTF. V gene TRBV21-1 combines with J gene TRBJ1-2. TRBV21-1 is a recognized pseudogene. This CDR3 has 13 amino acids.

The chain couples TRBV9 to TRBJ1-2; 8 bases are shared with TRBD1. With 6 bases clipped from V and 6 bases from J, the junction kept 10 bases outside the gene matches. This CDR3 is 14 amino acids long. Germline-derived CDR1 and CDR2 are SGDLS and YYNGEE. As DNA, the CDR3 is TGTGCCAGCACCCCCACAGGGGGTATCCATGGCTACACCTTC. It yields the protein CASTPTGGIHGYTF.

The gene calls are TRBV6-6 and TRBJ2-7; D may be TRBD1 (6 bases). Germline lookup yields CDR1 MNHNY and CDR2 SVGAGI (reference sequence). V lost 5 bases and J 2 bases, leaving 25 bases between the germline ends. The CDR3 length is 18 residues. CDR3 residues: CASSPALIQGYSPYEQYF. The CDR3 DNA is TGTGCCAGCAGTCCCGCATTAATACAGGGCTACAGTCCCTACGAGCAGTACTTC.

The chain is built from TRBV28 and TRBJ1-2; no definite D call. Trimming shortened V by 1 base and J by 8 bases, and 11 bases separated the two germline ends. Germline CDR1 and CDR2: MDHEN and SYDVKM. The CDR3 consists of 13 residues. CDR3 coding DNA: TGTGCCAGCAGTTTATCAAGTTTGCGGGGCTACACCTTC. It codes for CASSLSSLRGYTF.

The table lists this clone with a count of one. V and J are TRBV27 and TRBJ1-2, with 10 nucleotides matching TRBD1. V trimming: 1 base; J trimming: 4 bases; junction bases outside the gene matches: 12. CDR3 length equals 18 residues. Germline-derived CDR1 and CDR2 are MNHEY and SMNVEV (reference sequence). CDR3 sequence reads: CASSLFPPTGGDVYGYTF. As DNA, the CDR3 is TGTGCCAGCAGTTTATTCCCCCCGACAGGGGGCGATGTCTATGGCTACACCTTC.

The chain combines TRBV4-1 with TRBJ2-3; D gene ambiguous. The CDR3 consists of 16 residues. Trimming left V 4 bases short and J 2 bases short, with 16 bases between. The germline V gene has CDR1 MGHRA and CDR2 YSYEKL. The CDR3, as DNA: TGCGCCAGCAGCCGCTCTTTGAGCTCTCCCACAGATACGCAGTATTTT. Its protein is CASSRSLSSPTDTQYF.

This chain joins TRBV7-9 and TRBJ2-2; D may match TRBD1 or TRBD2 (5 bases each). Germline values: CDR1 SEHNR, CDR2 FQNEAQ (reference sequence). This CDR3 comprises 14 residues. V gave up 5 bases and J gave up 1 base, with 8 bases separating them. The CDR3 DNA reads TGTGCCAGCAGCGCGAGGGGGAACACCGGGGAGCTGTTTTTT. It encodes CASSARGNTGELFF.

J is TRBJ1-1 and V is TRBV14; D not certain. Looked up from germline, CDR1 is SGHDN and CDR2 is FVKESK. This CDR3 is built from 12 residues. Trimming shortened V by 2 bases and J by 10 bases, and 11 bases separated the two germline ends. The CDR3 loop reads CASSQTRDRAFF. The DNA for the CDR3 is TGTGCCAGCAGCCAAACGAGGGATCGAGCTTTCTTT.

The chain has TRBV27 and TRBJ2-3; 7 bases are shared with TRBD1. The CDR3 length is 18 residues. V lost 2 bases, J lost 2 bases, and 13 bases stayed unmatched. Per germline, CDR1 MNHEY and CDR2 SMNVEV (reference sequence). This chain's CDR3 is CASSLIFVYDRDTDTQYF. The CDR3 DNA is TGTGCCAGCAGTTTAATTTTTGTATATGACAGGGACACAGATACGCAGTATTTT.

The chain is built from TRBV19 and TRBJ2-2; D possibly corresponds to TRBD1 (6 bases). The CDR3 extends over 14 amino acids. CDR1 is LNHDA and CDR2 is SQIVND in the germline V gene (reference sequence). The germline V and J ends were trimmed by 4 bases and 6 bases, with 12 bases remaining between them. CDR3 residues: CASSKTGIAGELFF. In DNA, the CDR3 is TGTGCCAGTAGTAAAACAGGGATAGCCGGGGAGCTGTTTTTT.

The rearrangement uses TRBV2 and TRBJ2-2, with D unclear. Germline V gene lookup returns CDR1 SNHLY and CDR2 FYNNEI. V lost 3 bases, J lost 4 bases, and 6 bases lay in between. This CDR3 contains 13 residues. DNA for the CDR3: TGTGCCAGCAGTGAGACACCCACCGGGGAGCTGTTTTTT. Protein product: CASSETPTGELFF.

The V call is TRBV6-1, the J call TRBJ2-7, with D perhaps matching TRBD1 or TRBD2 (7 bases each). Germline V lookup: CDR1 MNHNS, CDR2 SASEGT. V shed 0 bases and J shed 2 bases, with 11 bases lying between them. The CDR3 extends over 15 amino acids. This CDR3 reads CASSEAPGGAYEQYF. The CDR3 nucleotides read TGTGCCAGCAGTGAAGCGCCAGGGGGGGCCTACGAGCAGTACTTC.

The genes are TRBV4-2 and TRBJ1-1; 10 nucleotides match TRBD1. J was trimmed by 3 bases and V by 3 bases; bases with no gene match: 1. The CDR3 has 14 residues. Germline lookup yields CDR1 LGHNA and CDR2 YNFKEQ. The CDR3 coding sequence is TGTGCCAGCAGCCATGGGACAGGGGACACTGAAGCTTTCTTT. The encoded protein is CASSHGTGDTEAFF.

The chain recombines TRBV5-6 with TRBJ1-5, with 9 bases fitting TRBD1. The CDR3 has 17 amino acids. Per the germline V gene, CDR1 is SGHDT and CDR2 is YYEEEE. The V gene end was trimmed by 1 base and the J gene end by 4 bases; junction bases not matched to a gene: 9. The CDR3, as DNA: TGTGCCAGCAGCTTGCGAAAGTGGACAGGGGAGAATCAGCCCCAGCATTTT. Translating it yields CASSLRKWTGENQPQHF.

In its sample, this clone was seen once. The chain is built from TRBV6-2 or TRBV6-3 and TRBJ2-2; 10 nucleotides agree with TRBD2. The CDR3 consists of 16 residues. The germline V gene encodes CDR1 MNHEY and CDR2 SVGEGT. V was clipped by 3 bases and J by 5 bases; unmatched bases: 6. CDR3: CASSYGLAGGTGELFF. The CDR3 DNA is TGTGCCAGCAGTTATGGATTAGCGGGGGGAACCGGGGAGCTGTTTTTT.

J is TRBJ2-6 and V is TRBV9, with D possibly matching TRBD2 (5 bases). Trimming pared 0 bases from V and 2 bases from J, leaving 6 bases between. This CDR3 has 15 residues. Per germline, CDR1 SGDLS and CDR2 YYNGEE. In DNA form, the CDR3 reads TGTGCCAGCAGCGTAGTGAGGGCTGGGGCCAACGTCCTGACTTTC. Translating gives CASSVVRAGANVLTF. The full variable domain, in which reference TRBV9 and TRBJ2-6 provide the parts outside the CDR3, is DSGVTQTPKHLITATGQRVTLRCSPRSGDLSVYWYQQSLDQGLQFLIQYYNGEERAKGNILERFSAQQFPDLHSELNLSSLELGDSALYFCASSVVRAGANVLTFGAGSRLTVL.

The J gene is TRBJ1-6, the V gene TRBV5-6; 7 positions match TRBD1. The length of the CDR3 is 17 residues. CDR1 is SGHDT and CDR2 is YYEEEE in the germline V gene. V was pared by 3 bases and J by 0 bases, with 6 bases of the junction left unmatched. CDR3 DNA sequence: TGTGCCAGCAGCTACAGGGGATGGAGCTCCTATAATTCACCCCTCCACTTT. It yields the protein CASSYRGWSSYNSPLHF.

The chain couples TRBV6-5 to TRBJ1-6; 8 bases line up with TRBD1. The CDR3 extends over 15 amino acids. Germline values: CDR1 MNHEY, CDR2 SVGAGI. Trimming took 6 bases from V and 7 from J; bases not matched to a gene: 8. This CDR3 reads CASRRKGQANSPLHF. Written as DNA, the CDR3 is TGTGCCAGCAGGAGAAAGGGACAGGCAAATTCACCCCTCCACTTT.